The T cell receptor beta chain described here comes from a study of blood T cell repertoires in COVID-19. The CDR3 runs 15 residues. From germline, CDR1 is MGHRA and CDR2 YSYEKL. V shed 3 bases and J shed 3 bases, with 11 bases lying between them. Measured with immunoSEQ multiplex PCR; TCRdb has only the in-frame clones, and not every one. The sample carries under 400,000 clones, 85% to 90% recorded once. The source material was PBMCs or T cells enriched from blood (not recorded which). The TCR originated in a woman in her twenties or thirties who had been exposed to COVID-19. The chain recombines TRBV4-1 with TRBJ1-4, with D hard to call. The CDR3 here is CASSQAHSANEKLFF. CDR3 nucleotide sequence: TGCGCCAGCAGCCAGGCGCACAGTGCTAATGAAAAACTGTTTTTT.